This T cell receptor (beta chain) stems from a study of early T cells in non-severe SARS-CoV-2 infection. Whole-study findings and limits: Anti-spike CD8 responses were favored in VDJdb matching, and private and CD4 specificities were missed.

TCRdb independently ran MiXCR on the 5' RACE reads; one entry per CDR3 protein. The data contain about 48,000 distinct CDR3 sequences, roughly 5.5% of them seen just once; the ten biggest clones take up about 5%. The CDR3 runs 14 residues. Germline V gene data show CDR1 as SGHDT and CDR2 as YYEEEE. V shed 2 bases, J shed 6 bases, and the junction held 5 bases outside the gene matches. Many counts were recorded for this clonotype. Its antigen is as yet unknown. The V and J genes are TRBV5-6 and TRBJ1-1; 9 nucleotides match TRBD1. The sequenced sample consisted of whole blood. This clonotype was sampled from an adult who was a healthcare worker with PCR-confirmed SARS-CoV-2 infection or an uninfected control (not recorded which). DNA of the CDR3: TGTGCCAGCAGCTTCCTCGACAGGGGGGCTGAAGCTTTCTTT. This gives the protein CASSFLDRGAEAFF.